This T cell receptor beta chain was retrieved from a study of cytomegalovirus exposure and HLA in healthy donors. Study details: The 90 to 150 validation repertoires used the same platform as the roughly 700 first-cohort repertoires (as reported by a later analysis). Overall study findings and caveats: The authors listed 164 TCR beta chains as cytomegalovirus-associated.

CDR1 and CDR2 (germline): SGHTA, FQGTGA. This CDR3 region has 15 residues. Trimming pared 5 bases from V and 0 bases from J, leaving 12 bases between. On this clone: The antigen is undetermined.

Assay used: immunoSEQ multiplex PCR; TCRdb lists only in-frame clones, some missing. Seen here are 200,000 or so clones, about 80% observed once, and the top ten hold over 5.5%. The sample taken for sequencing was PBMCs. This receptor was obtained from a man between 18 and 35 years old in good health and CMV-seropositive. The V and J genes are TRBV7-3 and TRBJ2-3; D might be TRBD2 (5 bases). The CDR3 spells CASSPLGLSTDTQYF. The CDR3 nucleotides read TGTGCCAGCAGCCCACTAGGCCTGAGCACAGATACGCAGTATTTT. The full variable domain, rest sourced from reference TRBV7-3 and TRBJ2-3, is GAGVSQTPSNKVTEKGKYVELRCDPISGHTALYWYRQSLGQGPEFLIYFQGTGAADDSGLPNDRFFAVRPEGSVSTLKIQRTERGDSAVYLCASSPLGLSTDTQYFGPGTRLTVL.